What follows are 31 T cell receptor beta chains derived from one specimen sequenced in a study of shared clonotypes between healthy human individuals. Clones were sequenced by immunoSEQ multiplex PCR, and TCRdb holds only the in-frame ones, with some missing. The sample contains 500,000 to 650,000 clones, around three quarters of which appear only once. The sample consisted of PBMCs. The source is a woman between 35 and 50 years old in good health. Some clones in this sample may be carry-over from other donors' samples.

This chain's CDR3 is CASSLPKGGSTDTQYF. CDR3 sequence (DNA): TGTGCCAGCAGCCTCCCGAAGGGAGGCAGCACAGATACGCAGTATTTT. V usage is TRBV7-9 and J usage is TRBJ2-3, with a possible D match to TRBD2 (6 bases). This CDR3 has 16 amino acids. The V and J ends lost 5 bases and 0 bases respectively, with 15 bases between them. Per germline, CDR1 SEHNR and CDR2 FQNEAQ (reference sequence). The whole variable domain, filled in from reference TRBV7-9 and TRBJ2-3, reads DTGVSQNPRHKITKRGQNVTFRCDPISEHNRLYWYRQTLGQGPEFLTYFQNEAQLEKSRLLSDRFSAERPKGSFSTLEIQRTEQGDSAMYLCASSLPKGGSTDTQYFGPGTRLTVL.

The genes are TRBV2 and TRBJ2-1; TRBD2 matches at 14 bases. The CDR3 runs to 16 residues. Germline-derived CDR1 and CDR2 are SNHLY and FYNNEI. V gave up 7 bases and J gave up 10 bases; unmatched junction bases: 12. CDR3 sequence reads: CASKPGLAGVYGEQFF. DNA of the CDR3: TGTGCCAGCAAACCGGGACTAGCGGGAGTTTATGGGGAGCAGTTCTTC.

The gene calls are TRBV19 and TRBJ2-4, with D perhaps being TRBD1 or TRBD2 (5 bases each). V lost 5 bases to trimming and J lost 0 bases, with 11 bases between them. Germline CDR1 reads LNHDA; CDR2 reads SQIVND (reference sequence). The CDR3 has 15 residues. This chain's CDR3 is CASSRDLLAKNIQYF. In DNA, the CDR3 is TGTGCCAGTAGTCGGGACCTTCTAGCCAAAAACATTCAGTACTTC.

DNA of the CDR3: TGCGCCAGCAGCACGGGGACTAGCGGTTCCCCCTACGAGCAGTACTTC. Translation gives CASSTGTSGSPYEQYF. The rearrangement joins TRBV5-1 to TRBJ2-7; 11 nucleotides line up with TRBD2. Germline V gives CDR1 SGHRS, CDR2 YFSETQ. CDR3 size: 16 residues. V dropped 4 bases and J dropped 2; count of bases not matched to a gene: 8.

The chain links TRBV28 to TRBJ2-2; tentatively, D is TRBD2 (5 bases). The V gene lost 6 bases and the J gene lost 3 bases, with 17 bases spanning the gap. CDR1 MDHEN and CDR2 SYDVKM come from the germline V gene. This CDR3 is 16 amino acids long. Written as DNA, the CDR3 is TGTGCCAGCAGAAAAGCGTCCGCGCGGGACACCGGGGAGCTGTTTTTT. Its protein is CASRKASARDTGELFF.

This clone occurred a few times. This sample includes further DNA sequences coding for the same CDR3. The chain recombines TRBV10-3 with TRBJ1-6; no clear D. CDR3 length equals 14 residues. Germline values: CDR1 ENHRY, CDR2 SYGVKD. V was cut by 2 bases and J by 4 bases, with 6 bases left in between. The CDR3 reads CAISEGQYNSPLHF. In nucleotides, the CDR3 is TGTGCCATCAGTGAGGGCCAATATAATTCACCCCTCCACTTT.

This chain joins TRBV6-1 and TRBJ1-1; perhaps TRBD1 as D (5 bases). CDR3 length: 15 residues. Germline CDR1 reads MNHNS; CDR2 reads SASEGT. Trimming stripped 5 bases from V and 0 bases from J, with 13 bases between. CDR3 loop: CASSPPGRLNTEAFF. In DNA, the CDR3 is TGTGCCAGCAGTCCCCCGGGACGTCTGAACACTGAAGCTTTCTTT.

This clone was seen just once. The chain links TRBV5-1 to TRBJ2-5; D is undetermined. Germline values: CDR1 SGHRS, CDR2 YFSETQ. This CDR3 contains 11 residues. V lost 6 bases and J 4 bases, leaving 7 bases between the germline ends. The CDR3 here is CASTWGETQYF. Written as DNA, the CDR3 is TGCGCCAGCACCTGGGGAGAGACCCAGTACTTC. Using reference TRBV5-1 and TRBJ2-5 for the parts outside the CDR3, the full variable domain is KAGVTQTPRYLIKTRGQQVTLSCSPISGHRSVSWYQQTPGQGLQFLFEYFSETQRNKGNFPGRFSGRQFSNSRSEMNVSTLELGDSALYLCASTWGETQYFGPGTRLLVL.

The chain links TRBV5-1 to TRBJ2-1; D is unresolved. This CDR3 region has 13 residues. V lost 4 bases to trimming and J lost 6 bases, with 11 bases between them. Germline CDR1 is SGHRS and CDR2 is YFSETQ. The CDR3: CASSRHQLNEQFF. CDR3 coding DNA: TGCGCCAGCAGCCGACACCAACTCAATGAGCAGTTCTTC.

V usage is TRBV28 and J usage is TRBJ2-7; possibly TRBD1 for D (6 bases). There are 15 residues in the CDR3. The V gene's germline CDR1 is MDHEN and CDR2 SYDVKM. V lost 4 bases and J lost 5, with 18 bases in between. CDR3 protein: CASSSHGTKGDEQYF. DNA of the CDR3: TGTGCCAGCAGTTCCCACGGGACCAAGGGGGACGAGCAGTACTTC.

The CDR3 DNA is TGTGCCTGGAGTGTCATGGGGGGCGATGGCTACACCTTC. Its protein product is CAWSVMGGDGYTF. The J gene is TRBJ1-2, the V gene TRBV30; D is possibly TRBD1 (6 bases). V was pared by 0 bases and J by 6 bases, with 11 bases between. Per the germline V gene, CDR1 is GTSNPN and CDR2 is SVGIG (reference sequence). This CDR3 spans 13 amino acids.

The chain's CDR3 is CASSELSGSHTGELFF. CDR3 coding DNA: TGTGCCAGCAGTGAACTTAGCGGGAGCCACACCGGGGAGCTGTTTTTT. The V call is TRBV6-1, the J call TRBJ2-2; 9 bases line up with TRBD2. Germline CDR1 is MNHNS and CDR2 is SASEGT. The CDR3 runs to 16 residues. Trimming removed 2 bases from V and 3 bases from J; junction bases left unmatched: 4.

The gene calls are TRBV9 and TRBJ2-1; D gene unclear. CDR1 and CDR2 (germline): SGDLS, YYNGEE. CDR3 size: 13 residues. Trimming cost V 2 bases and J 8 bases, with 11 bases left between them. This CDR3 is CASSVELTHEQFF. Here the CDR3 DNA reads TGTGCCAGCAGCGTGGAACTTACCCATGAGCAGTTCTTC. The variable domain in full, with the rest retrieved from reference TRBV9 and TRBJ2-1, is DSGVTQTPKHLITATGQRVTLRCSPRSGDLSVYWYQQSLDQGLQFLIQYYNGEERAKGNILERFSAQQFPDLHSELNLSSLELGDSALYFCASSVELTHEQFFGPGTRLTVL.

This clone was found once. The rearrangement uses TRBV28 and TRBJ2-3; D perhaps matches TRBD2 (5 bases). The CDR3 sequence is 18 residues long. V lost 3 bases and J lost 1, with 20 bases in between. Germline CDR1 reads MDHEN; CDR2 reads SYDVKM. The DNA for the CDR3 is TGTGCCAGCAGTTTCCCACCACCGGGGAAAGAGGGCACAGATACGCAGTATTTT. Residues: CASSFPPPGKEGTDTQYF.

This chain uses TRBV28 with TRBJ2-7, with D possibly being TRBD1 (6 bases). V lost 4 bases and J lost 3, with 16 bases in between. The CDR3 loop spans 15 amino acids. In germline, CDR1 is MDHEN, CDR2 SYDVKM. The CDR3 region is CASSSPPGHNYEQYF. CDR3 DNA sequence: TGTGCCAGCAGTTCGCCACCGGGACATAACTACGAGCAGTACTTC.

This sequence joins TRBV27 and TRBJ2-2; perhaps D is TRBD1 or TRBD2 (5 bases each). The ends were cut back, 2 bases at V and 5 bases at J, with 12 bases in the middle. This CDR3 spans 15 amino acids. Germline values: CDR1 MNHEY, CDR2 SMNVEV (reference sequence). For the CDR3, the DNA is TGTGCCAGCAGTTTAAGGATGGGGGTTACCGGGGAGCTGTTTTTT. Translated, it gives CASSLRMGVTGELFF.

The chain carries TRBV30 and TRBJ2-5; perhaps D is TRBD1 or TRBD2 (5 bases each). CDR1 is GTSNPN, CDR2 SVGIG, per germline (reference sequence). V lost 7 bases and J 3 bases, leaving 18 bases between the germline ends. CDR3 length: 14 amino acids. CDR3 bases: TGTGCCTACCGGGCCTGGGGGACGGAAGAGACCCAGTACTTC. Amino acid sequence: CAYRAWGTEETQYF.

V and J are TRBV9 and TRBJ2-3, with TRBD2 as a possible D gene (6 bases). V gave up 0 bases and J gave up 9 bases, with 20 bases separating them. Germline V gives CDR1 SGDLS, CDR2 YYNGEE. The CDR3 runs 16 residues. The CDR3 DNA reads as TGTGCCAGCAGCGTAGGGACCCTCCCGGCGGGATCCACGCAGTATTTT. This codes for CASSVGTLPAGSTQYF.

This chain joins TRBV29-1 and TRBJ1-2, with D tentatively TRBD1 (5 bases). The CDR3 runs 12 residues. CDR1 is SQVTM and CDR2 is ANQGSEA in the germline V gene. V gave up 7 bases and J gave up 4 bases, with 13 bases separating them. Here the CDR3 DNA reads TGCAGCGCCGGGGTGGGACTCTATGGCTACACCTTC. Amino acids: CSAGVGLYGYTF.

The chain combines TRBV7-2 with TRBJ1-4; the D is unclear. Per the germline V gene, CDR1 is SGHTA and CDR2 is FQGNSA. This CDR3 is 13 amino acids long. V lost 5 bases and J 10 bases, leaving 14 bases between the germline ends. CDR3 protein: CASSPSRRGKLFF. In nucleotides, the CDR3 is TGTGCCAGCAGCCCGTCCCGTCGGGGAAAACTGTTTTTT.

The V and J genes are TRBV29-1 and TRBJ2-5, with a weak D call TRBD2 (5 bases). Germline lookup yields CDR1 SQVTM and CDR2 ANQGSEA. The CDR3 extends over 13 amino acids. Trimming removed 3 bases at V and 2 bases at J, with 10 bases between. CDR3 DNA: TGCAGCGTTGATACTAGTGGGCAAGAGACCCAGTACTTC. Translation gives CSVDTSGQETQYF.

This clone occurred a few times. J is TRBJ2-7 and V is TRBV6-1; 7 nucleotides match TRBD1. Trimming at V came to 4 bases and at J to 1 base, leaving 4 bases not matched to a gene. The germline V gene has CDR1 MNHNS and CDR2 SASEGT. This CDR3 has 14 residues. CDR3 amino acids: CASSVKGASYEQYF. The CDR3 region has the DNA TGTGCCAGCAGTGTTAAGGGGGCTTCCTACGAGCAGTACTTC.

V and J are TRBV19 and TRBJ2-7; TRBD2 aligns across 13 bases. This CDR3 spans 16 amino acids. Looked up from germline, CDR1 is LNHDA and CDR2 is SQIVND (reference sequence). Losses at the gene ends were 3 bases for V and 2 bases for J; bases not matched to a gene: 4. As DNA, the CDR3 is TGTGCCAGTAGTATGGGGACTAGCGGGAAGACCTACGAGCAGTACTTC. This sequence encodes CASSMGTSGKTYEQYF.

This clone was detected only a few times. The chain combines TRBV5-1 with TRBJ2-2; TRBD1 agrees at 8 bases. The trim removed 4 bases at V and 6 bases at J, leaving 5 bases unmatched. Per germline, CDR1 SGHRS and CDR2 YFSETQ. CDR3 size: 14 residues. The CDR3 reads CASSPDREAGELFF. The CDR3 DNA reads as TGCGCCAGCAGCCCGGACAGGGAGGCCGGGGAGCTGTTTTTT. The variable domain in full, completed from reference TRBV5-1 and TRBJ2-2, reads KAGVTQTPRYLIKTRGQQVTLSCSPISGHRSVSWYQQTPGQGLQFLFEYFSETQRNKGNFPGRFSGRQFSNSRSEMNVSTLELGDSALYLCASSPDREAGELFFGEGSRLTVL.

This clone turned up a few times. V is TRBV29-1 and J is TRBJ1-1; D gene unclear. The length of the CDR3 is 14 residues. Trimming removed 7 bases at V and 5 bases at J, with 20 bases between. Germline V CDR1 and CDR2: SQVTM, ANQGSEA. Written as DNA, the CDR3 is TGCAGCGCCCGCAATCCGGGGATAGGGACTGAAGCTTTCTTT. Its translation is CSARNPGIGTEAFF.

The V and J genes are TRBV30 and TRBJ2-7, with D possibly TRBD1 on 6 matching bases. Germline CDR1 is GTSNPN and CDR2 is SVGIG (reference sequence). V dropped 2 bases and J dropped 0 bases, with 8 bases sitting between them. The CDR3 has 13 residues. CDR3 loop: CAWSRTDSYEQYF. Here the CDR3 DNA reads TGTGCCTGGAGTAGGACAGACTCCTACGAGCAGTACTTC.

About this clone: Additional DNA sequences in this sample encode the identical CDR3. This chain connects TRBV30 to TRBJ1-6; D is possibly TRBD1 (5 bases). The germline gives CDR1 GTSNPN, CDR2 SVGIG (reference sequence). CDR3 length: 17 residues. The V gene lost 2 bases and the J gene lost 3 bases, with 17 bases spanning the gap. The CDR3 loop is CAWSPGTGGFYNSPLHF. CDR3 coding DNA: TGTGCCTGGAGTCCGGGGACCGGAGGCTTCTATAATTCACCCCTCCACTTT.

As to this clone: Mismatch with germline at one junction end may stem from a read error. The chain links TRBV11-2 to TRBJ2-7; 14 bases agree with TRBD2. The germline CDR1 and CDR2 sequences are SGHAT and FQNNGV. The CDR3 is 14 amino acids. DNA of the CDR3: TGTGCCAGCAGCTTAGCCGGACTAGCGGGAGGATCCGACTTC. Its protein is CASSLAGLAGGSDF.

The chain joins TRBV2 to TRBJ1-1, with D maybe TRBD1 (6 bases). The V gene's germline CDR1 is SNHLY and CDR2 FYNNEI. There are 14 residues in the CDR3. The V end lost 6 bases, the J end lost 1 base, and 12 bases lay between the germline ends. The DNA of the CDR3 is TGTGCCAGCAGCGCTCAGGGGCCGAACACTGAAGCTTTCTTT. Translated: CASSAQGPNTEAFF.

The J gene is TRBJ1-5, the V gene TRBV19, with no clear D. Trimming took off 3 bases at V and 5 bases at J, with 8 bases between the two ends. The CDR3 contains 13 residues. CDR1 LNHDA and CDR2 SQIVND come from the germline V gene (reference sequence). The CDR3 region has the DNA TGTGCCAGTAGTATTTATGCGGATCAGCCCCAGCATTTT. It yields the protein CASSIYADQPQHF.

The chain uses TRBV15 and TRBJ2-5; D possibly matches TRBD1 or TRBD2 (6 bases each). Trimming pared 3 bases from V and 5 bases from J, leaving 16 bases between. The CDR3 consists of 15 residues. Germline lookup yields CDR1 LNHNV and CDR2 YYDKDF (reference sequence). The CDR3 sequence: CATSRSGVRGETQYF. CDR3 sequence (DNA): TGTGCCACCAGCAGGTCAGGGGTTCGGGGGGAGACCCAGTACTTC.